This TCR beta chain appears in the sequencing data of a study of breast tumors, draining lymph nodes, adjacent tissues. Whole-study findings and limits: Tumor repertoires ranked between lymph nodes and nontumor tissue in diversity, with V and J gene preferences.

With respect to this clonotype: The antigen remains undetermined.

Samples came from axillary lymph nodes draining the breast cancer. The CDR3 is 13 residues long. In germline, CDR1 is SGHRS, CDR2 YFSETQ. The junction had 7 bases not matched to a gene; V was cut back by 7 bases and J by 6 bases. TCRdb itself ran the multiplex PCR reads through MiXCR, one entry per CDR3 protein. The data show fewer than 250,000 distinct CDR3 sequences, roughly 32% seen once. The rearrangement joins TRBV5-1 to TRBJ1-2; 9 nucleotides line up with TRBD1. This sequence was found in a female donor with breast cancer. Some clones in this sample may be carry-over from other donors' samples. Source material: axillary lymph node tissue. The CDR3 spells CASPGTGCHGYTF. The CDR3 nucleotides read TGCGCCAGCCCCGGGACAGGGTGTCATGGCTACACCTTC.